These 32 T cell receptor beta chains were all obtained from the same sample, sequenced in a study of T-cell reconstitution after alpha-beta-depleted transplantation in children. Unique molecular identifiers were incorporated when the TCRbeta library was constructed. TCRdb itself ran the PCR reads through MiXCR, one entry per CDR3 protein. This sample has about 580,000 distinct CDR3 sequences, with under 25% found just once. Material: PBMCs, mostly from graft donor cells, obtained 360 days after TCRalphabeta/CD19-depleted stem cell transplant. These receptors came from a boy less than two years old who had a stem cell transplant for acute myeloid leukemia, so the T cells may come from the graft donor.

CDR3 sequence (DNA): TGTGCCAGCACCGGTCGGGGAGTAACCTACGAGCAGTACTTC. Its protein is CASTGRGVTYEQYF. The rearrangement uses TRBV7-9 and TRBJ2-7, with D perhaps matching TRBD2 (5 bases). Trimming pared 7 bases from V and 2 bases from J, leaving 15 bases between. CDR3 size: 14 residues. Germline lookup yields CDR1 SEHNR and CDR2 FQNEAQ (reference sequence).

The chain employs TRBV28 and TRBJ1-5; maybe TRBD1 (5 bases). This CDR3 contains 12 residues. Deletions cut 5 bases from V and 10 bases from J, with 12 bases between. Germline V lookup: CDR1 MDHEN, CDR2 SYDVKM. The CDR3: CASSTTVSPQHF. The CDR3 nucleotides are TGTGCCAGCAGTACGACAGTCAGCCCCCAGCATTTT.

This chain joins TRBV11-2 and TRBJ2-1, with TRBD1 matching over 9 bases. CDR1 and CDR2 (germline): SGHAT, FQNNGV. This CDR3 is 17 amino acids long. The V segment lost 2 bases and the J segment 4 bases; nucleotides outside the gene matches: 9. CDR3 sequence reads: CASSLIGGTGTYNEQFF. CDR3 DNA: TGTGCCAGCAGCTTAATTGGCGGGACAGGGACTTACAATGAGCAGTTCTTC.

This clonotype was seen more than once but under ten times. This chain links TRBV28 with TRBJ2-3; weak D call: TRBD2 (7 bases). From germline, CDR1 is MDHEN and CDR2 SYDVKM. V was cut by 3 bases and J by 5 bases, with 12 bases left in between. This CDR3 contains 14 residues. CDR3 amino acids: CASSLRGGGDTQYF. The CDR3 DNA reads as TGTGCCAGCAGTTTGAGGGGGGGAGGAGATACGCAGTATTTT.

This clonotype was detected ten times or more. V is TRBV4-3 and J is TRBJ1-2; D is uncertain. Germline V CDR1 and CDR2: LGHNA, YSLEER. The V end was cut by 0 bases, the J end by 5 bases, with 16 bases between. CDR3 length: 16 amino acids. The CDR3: CASSQDRRSSHYGYTF. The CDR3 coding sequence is TGCGCCAGCAGCCAAGATAGGCGGTCTTCCCATTATGGCTACACCTTC.

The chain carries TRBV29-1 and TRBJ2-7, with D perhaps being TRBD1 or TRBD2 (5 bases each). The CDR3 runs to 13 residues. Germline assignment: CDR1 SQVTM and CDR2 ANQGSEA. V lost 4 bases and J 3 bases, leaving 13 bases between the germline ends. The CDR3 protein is CSVVTGPFYEQYV. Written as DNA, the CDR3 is TGCAGCGTTGTGACGGGACCGTTCTACGAGCAGTACGTC.

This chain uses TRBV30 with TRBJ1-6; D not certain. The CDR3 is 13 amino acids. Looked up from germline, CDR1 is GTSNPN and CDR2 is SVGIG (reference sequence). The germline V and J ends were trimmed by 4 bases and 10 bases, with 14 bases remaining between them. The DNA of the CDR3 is TGTGCCTGGAAAAGGAACTCGGACTCACCCCTCCACTTT. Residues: CAWKRNSDSPLHF.

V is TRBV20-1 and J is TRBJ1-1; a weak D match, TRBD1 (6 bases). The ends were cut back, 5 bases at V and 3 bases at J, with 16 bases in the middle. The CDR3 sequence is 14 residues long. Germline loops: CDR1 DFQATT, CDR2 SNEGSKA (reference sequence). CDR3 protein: CSAAGQNGYTEAFF. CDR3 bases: TGCAGTGCTGCCGGACAGAACGGGTACACTGAAGCTTTCTTT.

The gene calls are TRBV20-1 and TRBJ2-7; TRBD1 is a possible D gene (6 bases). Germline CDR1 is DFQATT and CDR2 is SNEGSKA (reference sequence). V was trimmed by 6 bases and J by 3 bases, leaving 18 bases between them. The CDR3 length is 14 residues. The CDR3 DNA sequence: TGCAGTGCCCAAGACAGGCGGACCGTCTACGAGCAGTACTTC. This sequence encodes CSAQDRRTVYEQYF.

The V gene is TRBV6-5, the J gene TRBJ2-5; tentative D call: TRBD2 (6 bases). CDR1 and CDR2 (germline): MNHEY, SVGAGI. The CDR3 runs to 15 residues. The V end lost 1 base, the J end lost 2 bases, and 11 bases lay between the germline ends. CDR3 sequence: CASSYWGLLQETQYF. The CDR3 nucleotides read TGTGCCAGCAGTTACTGGGGACTGCTACAAGAGACCCAGTACTTC.

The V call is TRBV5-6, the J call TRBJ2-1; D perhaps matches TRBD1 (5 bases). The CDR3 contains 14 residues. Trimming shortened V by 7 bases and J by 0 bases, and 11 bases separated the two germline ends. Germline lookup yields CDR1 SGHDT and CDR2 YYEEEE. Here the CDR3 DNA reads TGTGCCAGCTCGATAGGGGTCTCCTACAATGAGCAGTTCTTC. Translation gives CASSIGVSYNEQFF. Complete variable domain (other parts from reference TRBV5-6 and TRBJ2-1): DAGVTQSPTHLIKTRGQQVTLRCSPKSGHDTVSWYQQALGQGPQFIFQYYEEEERQRGNFPDRFSGHQFPNYSSELNVNALLLGDSALYLCASSIGVSYNEQFFGPGTRLTVL.

The CDR3 region is CASSYETVSLDGYTF. In nucleotides, the CDR3 is TGTGCCAGCAGTTACGAGACAGTGAGTTTGGATGGCTACACCTTC. The chain couples TRBV6-5 to TRBJ1-2; D perhaps matches TRBD1 (5 bases). Germline CDR1 and CDR2: MNHEY and SVGAGI. This CDR3 is 15 amino acids long. V was cut by 2 bases and J by 6 bases, with 16 bases left in between.

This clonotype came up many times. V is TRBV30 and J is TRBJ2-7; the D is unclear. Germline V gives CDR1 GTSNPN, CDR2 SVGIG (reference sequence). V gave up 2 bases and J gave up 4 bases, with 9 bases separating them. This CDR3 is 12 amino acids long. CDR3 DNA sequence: TGTGCCTGGAGTACAGAAATTTACGAGCAGTACTTC. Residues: CAWSTEIYEQYF.

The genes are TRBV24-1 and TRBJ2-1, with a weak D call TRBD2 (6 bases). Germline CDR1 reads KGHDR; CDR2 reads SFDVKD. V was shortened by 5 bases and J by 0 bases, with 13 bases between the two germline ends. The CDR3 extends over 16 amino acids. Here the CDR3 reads CATSAGDSHSYNEQFF. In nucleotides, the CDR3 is TGTGCCACCAGTGCCGGGGACTCCCACTCCTACAATGAGCAGTTCTTC.

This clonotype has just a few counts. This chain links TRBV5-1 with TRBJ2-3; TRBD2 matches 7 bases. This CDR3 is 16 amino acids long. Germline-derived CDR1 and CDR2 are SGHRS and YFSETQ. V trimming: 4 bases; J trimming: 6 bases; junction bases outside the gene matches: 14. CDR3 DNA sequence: TGCGCCAGCAGCCACCGGGGACTACCAGCCGTGGATACGCAGTATTTT. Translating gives CASSHRGLPAVDTQYF.

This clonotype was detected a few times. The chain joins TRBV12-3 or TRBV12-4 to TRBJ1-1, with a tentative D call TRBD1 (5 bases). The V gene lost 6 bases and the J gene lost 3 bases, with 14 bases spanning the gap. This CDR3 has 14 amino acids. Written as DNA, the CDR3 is TGTGCCAGCAGACTCAATACAGGCTACACTGAAGCTTTCTTT. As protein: CASRLNTGYTEAFF.

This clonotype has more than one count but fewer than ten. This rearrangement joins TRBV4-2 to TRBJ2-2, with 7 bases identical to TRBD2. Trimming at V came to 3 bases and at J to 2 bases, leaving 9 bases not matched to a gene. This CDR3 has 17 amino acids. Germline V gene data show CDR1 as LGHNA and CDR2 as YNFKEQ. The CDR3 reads CASSQLVRGVNTGELFF. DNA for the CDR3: TGTGCCAGCAGCCAGCTCGTTCGGGGGGTCAACACCGGGGAGCTGTTTTTT.

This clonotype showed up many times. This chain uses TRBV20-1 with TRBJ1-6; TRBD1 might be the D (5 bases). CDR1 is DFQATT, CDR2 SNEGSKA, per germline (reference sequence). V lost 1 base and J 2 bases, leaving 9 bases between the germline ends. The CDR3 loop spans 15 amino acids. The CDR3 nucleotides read TGCAGTGCTAGAGCGGGACCGACCTATAATTCACCCCTCCACTTT. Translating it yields CSARAGPTYNSPLHF.

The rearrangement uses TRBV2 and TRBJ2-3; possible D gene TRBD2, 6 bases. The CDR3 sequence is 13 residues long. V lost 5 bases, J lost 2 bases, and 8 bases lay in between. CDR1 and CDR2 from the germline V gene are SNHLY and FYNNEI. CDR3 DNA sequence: TGTGCCAGCAGTCGGGAGTCCACAGATACGCAGTATTTT. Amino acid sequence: CASSRESTDTQYF. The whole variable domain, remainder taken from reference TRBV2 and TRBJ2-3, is EPEVTQTPSHQVTQMGQEVILRCVPISNHLYFYWYRQILGQKVEFLVSFYNNEISEKSEIFDDQFSVERPDGSNFTLKIRSTKLEDSAMYFCASSRESTDTQYFGPGTRLTVL.

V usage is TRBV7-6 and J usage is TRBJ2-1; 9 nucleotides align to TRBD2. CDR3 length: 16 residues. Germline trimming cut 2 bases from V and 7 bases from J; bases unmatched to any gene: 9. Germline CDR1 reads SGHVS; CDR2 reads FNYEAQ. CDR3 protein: CASSLRPSGVSNEQFF. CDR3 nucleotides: TGTGCCAGCAGCTTACGGCCTAGCGGGGTCTCAAATGAGCAGTTCTTC.

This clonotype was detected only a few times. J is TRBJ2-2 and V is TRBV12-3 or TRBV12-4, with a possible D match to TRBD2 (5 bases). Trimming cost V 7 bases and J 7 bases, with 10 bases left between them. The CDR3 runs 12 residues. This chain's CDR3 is CASNRGIGELFF. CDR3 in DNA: TGTGCCAGCAACCGGGGAATCGGGGAGCTGTTTTTT.

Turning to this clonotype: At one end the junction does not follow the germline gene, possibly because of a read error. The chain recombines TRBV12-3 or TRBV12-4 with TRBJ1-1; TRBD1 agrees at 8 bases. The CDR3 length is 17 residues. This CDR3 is CASSLAGRDRRNTEAFF. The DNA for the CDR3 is TGTGCCAGCAGTCTAGCTGGGAGGGACAGGAGAAACACTGAAGCTTTCTTT.

The DNA of the CDR3 is TGTGCCAGCAGCTTAGACAGGGGGGGATACAATGAGCAGTTCTTC. Its protein is CASSLDRGGYNEQFF. The gene calls are TRBV7-2 and TRBJ2-1, with D maybe TRBD1 (8 bases). Germline CDR1 SGHTA, CDR2 FQGNSA. V gave up 1 base and J gave up 4 bases, with 11 bases separating them. The CDR3 spans 15 residues.

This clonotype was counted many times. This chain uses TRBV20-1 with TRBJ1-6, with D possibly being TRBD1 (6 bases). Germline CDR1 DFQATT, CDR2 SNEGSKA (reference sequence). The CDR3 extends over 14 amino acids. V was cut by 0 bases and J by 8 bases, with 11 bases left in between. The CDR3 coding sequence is TGCAGTGCTAGAGAACAGGGATGGGATTCACCCCTCCACTTT. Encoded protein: CSAREQGWDSPLHF.

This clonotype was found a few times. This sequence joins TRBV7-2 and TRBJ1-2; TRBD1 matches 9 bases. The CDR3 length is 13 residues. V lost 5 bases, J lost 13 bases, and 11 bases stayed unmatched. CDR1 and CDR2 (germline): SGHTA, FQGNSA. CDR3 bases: TGTGCCAGCAGCATAGAACAGGGGGCTCTTCTCACCTTC. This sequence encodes CASSIEQGALLTF. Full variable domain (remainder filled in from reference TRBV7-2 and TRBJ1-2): GAGVSQSPSNKVTEKGKDVELRCDPISGHTALYWYRQSLGQGLEFLIYFQGNSAPDKSGLPSDRFSAERTGGSVSTLTIQRTQQEDSAVYLCASSIEQGALLTFGSGTRLTVV.

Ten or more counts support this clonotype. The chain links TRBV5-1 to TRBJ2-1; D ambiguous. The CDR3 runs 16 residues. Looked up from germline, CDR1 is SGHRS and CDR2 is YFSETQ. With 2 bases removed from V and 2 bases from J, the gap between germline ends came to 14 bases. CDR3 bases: TGCGCCAGCAGCTTCGTCGACATGGCCCCCTACAATGAGCAGTTCTTC. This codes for CASSFVDMAPYNEQFF.

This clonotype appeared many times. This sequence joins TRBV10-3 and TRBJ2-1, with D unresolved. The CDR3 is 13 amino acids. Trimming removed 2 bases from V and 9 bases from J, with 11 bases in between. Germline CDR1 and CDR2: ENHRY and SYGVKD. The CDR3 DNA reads TGTGCCATCAGTGAGCCCACCAACGGTGAGCAGTTCTTC. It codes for CAISEPTNGEQFF.

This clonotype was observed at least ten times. CDR3 nucleotides: TGTGCCAGCAGCTGGGGGGGCTCTTCACCCCTCCACTTT. Its translation is CASSWGGSSPLHF. The rearrangement joins TRBV12-3 or TRBV12-4 to TRBJ1-6, with D perhaps TRBD1 (6 bases). CDR3 length: 13 residues. Trimming stripped 6 bases from V and 9 bases from J, with 12 bases between.

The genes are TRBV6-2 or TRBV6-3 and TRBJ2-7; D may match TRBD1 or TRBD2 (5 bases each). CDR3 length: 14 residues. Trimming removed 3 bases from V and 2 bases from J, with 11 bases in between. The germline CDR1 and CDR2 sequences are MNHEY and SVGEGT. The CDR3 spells CASSYGDLTYEQYF. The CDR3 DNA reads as TGTGCCAGCAGTTATGGGGACCTAACCTACGAGCAGTACTTC.

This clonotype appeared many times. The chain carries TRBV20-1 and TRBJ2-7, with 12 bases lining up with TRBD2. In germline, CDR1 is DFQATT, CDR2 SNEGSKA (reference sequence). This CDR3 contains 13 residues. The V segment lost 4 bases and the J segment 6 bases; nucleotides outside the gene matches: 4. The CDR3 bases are TGCAGTGCTAAGGTACTAGCGGGGGGCGAGCAGTACTTC. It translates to CSAKVLAGGEQYF.

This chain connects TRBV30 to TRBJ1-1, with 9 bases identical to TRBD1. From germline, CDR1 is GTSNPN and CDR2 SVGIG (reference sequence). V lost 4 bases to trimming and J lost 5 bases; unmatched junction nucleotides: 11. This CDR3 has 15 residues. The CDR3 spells CAWTSPGTGRTEAFF. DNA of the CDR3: TGTGCCTGGACCAGCCCAGGGACAGGGCGGACTGAAGCTTTCTTT.

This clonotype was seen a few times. The CDR3 loop is CASSEFRLEETQYF. For the CDR3, the DNA is TGTGCCAGCAGTGAATTTCGGCTAGAGGAGACCCAGTACTTC. The rearrangement uses TRBV6-1 and TRBJ2-5; no firm D call. The CDR3 is made up of 14 amino acids. The ends were cut back, 2 bases at V and 5 bases at J, with 12 bases in the middle. Per germline, CDR1 MNHNS and CDR2 SASEGT.